These 17 T cell receptor beta chains came from one sample sequenced in a study of CD8 T cells in Susac syndrome. The authors reverse transcribed roughly 0.5 to 1 ug RNA with random hexamers. TCRdb reprocessed the immunoSEQ multiplex PCR reads via MiXCR and lists one record per CDR3 protein. Counted here are some 180,000 distinct CDR3 sequences, 93% occurring once; the ten biggest clones make up 0.1%. The sequenced sample consisted of CD4+ T cells from PBMCs. The receptors derive from a human donor in good health.

The chain links TRBV7-9 to TRBJ2-1; a possible D gene is TRBD2 (5 bases). The V end was cut by 1 base, the J end by 4 bases, with 11 bases between. Germline V gene data show CDR1 as SEHNR and CDR2 as FQNEAQ (reference sequence). The CDR3 is 15 amino acids. CDR3 in amino acids: CASSLDQEAYNEQFF. DNA of the CDR3: TGTGCCAGCAGCTTAGACCAGGAGGCTTACAATGAGCAGTTCTTC.

The rearrangement joins TRBV6-6 to TRBJ2-7; TRBD2 is a possible D gene (6 bases). The CDR3 runs 13 residues. CDR1 and CDR2 (germline): MNHNY, SVGAGI (reference sequence). V lost 2 bases, J lost 5 bases, and 10 bases lay in between. The CDR3 DNA sequence: TGTGCCAGCAGTTACCTGGGACTTAACGAGCAGTACGTC. This sequence encodes CASSYLGLNEQYV.

The CDR3 loop reads CASSLQRGGAFEQFF. The CDR3 coding sequence is TGTGCCAGCAGCTTACAACGCGGGGGGGCCTTTGAGCAGTTCTTC. The chain employs TRBV7-2 and TRBJ2-1, with 9 bases matching TRBD2. The V gene's germline CDR1 is SGHTA and CDR2 FQGNSA. This CDR3 region has 15 residues. V trimming: 2 bases; J trimming: 9 bases; junction bases outside the gene matches: 8.

This chain connects TRBV6-2 or TRBV6-3 to TRBJ2-5; D is uncertain. Germline V gene sequence: CDR1 MNHEY, CDR2 SVGEGT. CDR3 length equals 14 residues. V lost 5 bases and J lost 4, with 14 bases in between. CDR3 sequence: CASSPLAVGETQYF. The DNA for the CDR3 is TGTGCCAGCAGTCCTCTCGCGGTAGGAGAGACCCAGTACTTC.

This chain joins TRBV7-3 and TRBJ2-6; D not resolved. This CDR3 is built from 15 residues. The germline V gene has CDR1 SGHTA and CDR2 FQGTGA. V shed 5 bases and J shed 0 bases, with 8 bases lying between them. The CDR3 protein is CASSHKGSGANVLTF. CDR3 sequence (DNA): TGTGCCAGCAGCCATAAAGGCTCTGGGGCCAACGTCCTGACTTTC.

V and J are TRBV5-4 and TRBJ2-5; TRBD2 aligns across 9 bases. Trimming cost V 4 bases and J 2 bases; bases outside gene matches: 6. The V gene's germline CDR1 is SGHNT and CDR2 YYREEE (reference sequence). This CDR3 has 15 residues. CDR3 region: CASSRISGGQETQYF. Written as DNA, the CDR3 is TGTGCCAGCAGCAGGATTAGCGGGGGACAAGAGACCCAGTACTTC.

The chain has TRBV7-9 and TRBJ2-5, with D perhaps TRBD1 or TRBD2 (5 bases each). V was clipped by 3 bases and J by 2 bases, with 13 bases between them. The CDR3 sequence is 15 residues long. The germline gives CDR1 SEHNR, CDR2 FQNEAQ (reference sequence). The CDR3 region has the DNA TGTGCCAGCAGCTTTCCCGGGACGGCGCAAGAGACCCAGTACTTC. Encoded protein: CASSFPGTAQETQYF.

This rearrangement joins TRBV28 to TRBJ2-1; no definite D call. CDR1 is MDHEN and CDR2 is SYDVKM in the germline V gene. This CDR3 region has 14 residues. The V end was cut by 3 bases, the J end by 1 base, with 7 bases between. The CDR3 DNA is TGTGCCAGCAGTTTTGAGGCGTCCTACAATGAGCAGTTCTTC. The encoded protein is CASSFEASYNEQFF.

J is TRBJ1-5 and V is TRBV5-1, with 7 bases identical to TRBD1. This CDR3 is 15 amino acids long. CDR1 is SGHRS and CDR2 is YFSETQ in the germline V gene. J lost 3 bases, V lost 3 bases, and 6 bases had no gene match. This CDR3 is CASSWTTGDNQPQHF. The CDR3 DNA reads as TGCGCCAGCAGCTGGACAACAGGGGACAATCAGCCCCAGCATTTT.

The CDR3: CASSSDGADEQYF. For the CDR3, the DNA is TGTGCCAGCAGTTCAGACGGAGCAGACGAGCAGTACTTC. The chain couples TRBV12-3 or TRBV12-4 to TRBJ2-7; D is unresolved. This CDR3 has 13 residues. V lost 4 bases and J lost 5, with 12 bases in between.

J is TRBJ2-5 and V is TRBV7-9; 7 bases are shared with TRBD1. CDR3 length equals 14 residues. The germline CDR1 and CDR2 sequences are SEHNR and FQNEAQ (reference sequence). The ends lost 5 bases at V and 5 bases at J; junction bases unmatched: 8. The CDR3 spells CASSRDRVDETQYF. The CDR3, as DNA: TGTGCCAGCAGCAGGGACAGAGTGGACGAGACCCAGTACTTC. Together with reference TRBV7-9 and TRBJ2-5, the CDR3 gives the full variable domain: DTGVSQNPRHKITKRGQNVTFRCDPISEHNRLYWYRQTLGQGPEFLTYFQNEAQLEKSRLLSDRFSAERPKGSFSTLEIQRTEQGDSAMYLCASSRDRVDETQYFGPGTRLLVL.

The chain links TRBV3-1 to TRBJ2-5; TRBD1 might be the D (6 bases). This CDR3 contains 16 residues. Germline CDR1 is LGHDT and CDR2 is YNNKEL (reference sequence). Deletions cut 0 bases from V and 7 bases from J, with 18 bases between. The CDR3 loop reads CASSQDLARGVGTQYF. DNA of the CDR3: TGTGCCAGCAGCCAAGATCTTGCCAGGGGAGTGGGGACCCAGTACTTC.

The chain couples TRBV6-1 to TRBJ1-2, with TRBD1 as a possible D gene (6 bases). Germline-derived CDR1 and CDR2 are MNHNS and SASEGT. The CDR3 has 15 amino acids. Trimming cost V 3 bases and J 4 bases, with 15 bases left between them. The CDR3 DNA reads TGTGCCAGCAGTGAGGGGTACAGGGCCAGCTATGGCTACACCTTC. It yields the protein CASSEGYRASYGYTF.

This chain connects TRBV27 to TRBJ2-7, with a weak D call TRBD1 (6 bases). The CDR3 has 15 residues. Germline loops: CDR1 MNHEY, CDR2 SMNVEV (reference sequence). Trimming took off 0 bases at V and 4 bases at J, with 13 bases between the two ends. CDR3 DNA sequence: TGTGCCAGCAGTTTATCCCCGGGACATAAGTACGAGCAGTACTTC. Amino acids: CASSLSPGHKYEQYF.

V and J are TRBV19 and TRBJ2-1, with D perhaps TRBD2 (5 bases). The germline gives CDR1 LNHDA, CDR2 SQIVND (reference sequence). This CDR3 has 14 residues. The germline V and J ends were trimmed by 5 bases and 7 bases, with 15 bases remaining between them. The CDR3 bases are TGTGCCAGTAGTCCCGGGGTAGCCAGGAATGAGCAGTTCTTC. The encoded protein is CASSPGVARNEQFF.

This chain connects TRBV3-1 to TRBJ2-5, with D perhaps TRBD2 (5 bases). Germline CDR1 and CDR2: LGHDT and YNNKEL (reference sequence). Trimming shortened V by 5 bases and J by 5 bases, and 12 bases separated the two germline ends. The CDR3 has 13 amino acids. As DNA, the CDR3 is TGTGCCAGCAGCGCCCGTCGAGGGGAGACCCAGTACTTC. This translates into CASSARRGETQYF.

CDR3: CASSRETGGEETQYF. Written as DNA, the CDR3 is TGTGCCAGCAGCAGAGAGACAGGGGGCGAAGAGACCCAGTACTTC. The chain carries TRBV7-2 and TRBJ2-5, with 10 bases matching TRBD1. This CDR3 comprises 15 residues. CDR1 is SGHTA, CDR2 FQGNSA, per germline. V gave up 5 bases and J gave up 3 bases; unmatched junction bases: 6.